A selection of T cell receptor beta chains follows, all from one sample in a study of blood T cells in healthy people across ages. Each CDR3 protein is one row after TCRdb ran MiXCR on the 5' RACE reads. Of about 630,000 distinct CDR3 sequences in the sample, around 21% were seen once. Sequencing was carried out using blood. The receptors derive from a man in his 70s in good health. Each CDR3 is given without its conserved first and last residue.

V gene: TRBV11-1
J gene: NA
CDR3 protein: ASSFGQGGPYEQY

V gene: TRBV6-2/TRBV6-3
J gene: NA
CDR3 protein: ASSYSFNEQF

V gene: TRBV2
J gene: TRBJ2-7
CDR3 protein: ASSDEEWDYEQY

V gene: TRBV21-1
J gene: TRBJ1-2
CDR3 protein: ASSRPGQGRSSTNYGYT

V gene: TRBV20-1
J gene: TRBJ2-1
CDR3 protein: SPTSGGPNEQF

V gene: TRBV7-9
J gene: TRBJ2-5
CDR3 protein: ASSPQGLEETQY

V gene: TRBV5-1
J gene: TRBJ2-1
CDR3 protein: ASTTTSGYYNEQF

V gene: TRBV4-1
J gene: TRBJ2-3
CDR3 protein: ASSQDYTSSDTQY

V gene: TRBV11-1
J gene: TRBJ1-1
CDR3 protein: ASSLLGGRVTEAF

V gene: TRBV24-1
J gene: TRBJ2-2
CDR3 protein: ATSLLPGQEPYLLNTGELF

V gene: TRBV6-5
J gene: TRBJ2-1
CDR3 protein: ASSWGVGPRLYNEQF

V gene: TRBV6-2/TRBV6-3
J gene: TRBJ2-1
CDR3 protein: ASSYSMTRAGNHNEQF

V gene: TRBV28
J gene: TRBJ2-3
CDR3 protein: AALTSGRTSDTQY

V gene: TRBV6-6
J gene: TRBJ2-7
CDR3 protein: ASSYWGRSDEQY

V gene: TRBV7-9
J gene: TRBJ1-3
CDR3 protein: ASSLEAGFGGNTIY

V gene: TRBV7-6
J gene: TRBJ2-1
CDR3 protein: ASSPRMWTTPNEQF

V gene: TRBV27
J gene: TRBJ1-4
CDR3 protein: ASRPTGRSNEKLF

V gene: TRBV28
J gene: TRBJ2-7
CDR3 protein: ASSYSSTSGRAYEQY

V gene: TRBV20-1
J gene: TRBJ2-3
CDR3 protein: SASGQNQDTQY

V gene: TRBV11-2
J gene: TRBJ2-3
CDR3 protein: ASSTLAGTQADTQY

V gene: TRBV28
J gene: TRBJ2-7
CDR3 protein: ASSLNGNPYEQY

V gene: TRBV27
J gene: TRBJ2-2
CDR3 protein: ASSSGTGWSGELF

V gene: TRBV5-1
J gene: NA
CDR3 protein: ASSQTSGGPDDNEQF

V gene: TRBV5-1
J gene: TRBJ2-5
CDR3 protein: ASSFKDREETQY

V gene: TRBV7-3
J gene: TRBJ2-6
CDR3 protein: ASSFGGFSSGANVLT

V gene: TRBV20-1
J gene: TRBJ2-5
CDR3 protein: SATDKSETQY

V gene: TRBV18
J gene: TRBJ2-2
CDR3 protein: ASSPLAGTGELF

V gene: TRBV24-1
J gene: TRBJ2-3
CDR3 protein: ATSDLSGTGVDTQY

V gene: TRBV10-3
J gene: TRBJ2-1
CDR3 protein: AISPGTSGLSSYNEQF

V gene: TRBV7-9
J gene: NA
CDR3 protein: ASSFRLAYEQY

V gene: TRBV28
J gene: NA
CDR3 protein: ASSSAGEREQY

V gene: TRBV18
J gene: NA
CDR3 protein: ASSPGVAAGYEQY

V gene: TRBV28
J gene: TRBJ1-1
CDR3 protein: ASSSPVREAF

V gene: TRBV4-2
J gene: NA
CDR3 protein: ASSQNPGLGYNEQF

V gene: TRBV5-4
J gene: TRBJ2-3
CDR3 protein: ASSLGLAGTVSTDTQY

V gene: TRBV7-2
J gene: TRBJ2-3
CDR3 protein: ASRIAGGSDTQY

V gene: TRBV5-1
J gene: TRBJ2-1
CDR3 protein: ASSLEGTGFQETRY

V gene: TRBV6-6
J gene: TRBJ2-1
CDR3 protein: ASSYPHAGTIDNEQF

V gene: TRBV5-1
J gene: TRBJ2-7
CDR3 protein: ASSPRDREQYEQY

V gene: TRBV30
J gene: TRBJ2-1
CDR3 protein: AWSALLADEQF

V gene: TRBV20-1
J gene: TRBJ2-1
CDR3 protein: SAREGLAGGYRYNEQF

V gene: TRBV20-1
J gene: TRBJ2-1
CDR3 protein: SARDRVKGLPYNEQF

V gene: TRBV7-2
J gene: TRBJ2-7
CDR3 protein: ASSLATIPYEQY

V gene: TRBV12-3/TRBV12-4
J gene: TRBJ2-3
CDR3 protein: ASSVGPPTDTQY

V gene: TRBV30
J gene: TRBJ2-2
CDR3 protein: AWSRPTGELF

V gene: TRBV5-1
J gene: TRBJ2-3
CDR3 protein: ASSLSGRSRTDTQY

V gene: TRBV29-1
J gene: TRBJ1-1
CDR3 protein: SVEDNTEAF

V gene: TRBV7-9
J gene: TRBJ2-7
CDR3 protein: ASSSSGTRIEY

V gene: TRBV5-1
J gene: TRBJ2-3
CDR3 protein: ASSFSSGRGTDTQY

V gene: TRBV27
J gene: TRBJ2-7
CDR3 protein: ASSTGTGNGEQY

V gene: TRBV5-1
J gene: TRBJ2-7
CDR3 protein: ASSFGGAYEQY

V gene: TRBV7-8
J gene: TRBJ2-1
CDR3 protein: ASSPTLAGGNEQF

V gene: TRBV13
J gene: TRBJ2-1
CDR3 protein: ASSFSLAGETRYNEQF

V gene: TRBV6-2/TRBV6-3
J gene: TRBJ2-7
CDR3 protein: ASSYLRDEQY

V gene: TRBV20-1
J gene: TRBJ2-5
CDR3 protein: SGLVLQTQY

V gene: TRBV12-3/TRBV12-4
J gene: TRBJ2-3
CDR3 protein: ASIPGPLGTQY

V gene: TRBV7-3
J gene: TRBJ2-7
CDR3 protein: ASSQGGHTYEQY

V gene: TRBV12-3/TRBV12-4
J gene: TRBJ1-1
CDR3 protein: ASSLTGGGTEAF

V gene: TRBV6-2/TRBV6-3
J gene: NA
CDR3 protein: ASGSPGLGWYEQY